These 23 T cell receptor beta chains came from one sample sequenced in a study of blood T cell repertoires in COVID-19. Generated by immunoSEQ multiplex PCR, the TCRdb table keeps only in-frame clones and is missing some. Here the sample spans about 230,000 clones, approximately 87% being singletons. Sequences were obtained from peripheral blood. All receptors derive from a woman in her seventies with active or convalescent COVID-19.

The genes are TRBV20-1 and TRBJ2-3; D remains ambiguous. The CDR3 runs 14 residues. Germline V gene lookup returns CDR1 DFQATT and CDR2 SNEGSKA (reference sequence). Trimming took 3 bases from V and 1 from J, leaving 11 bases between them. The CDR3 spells CSASPRDRTDTQYF. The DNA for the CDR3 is TGCAGTGCTAGTCCTAGAGACCGCACAGATACGCAGTATTTT.

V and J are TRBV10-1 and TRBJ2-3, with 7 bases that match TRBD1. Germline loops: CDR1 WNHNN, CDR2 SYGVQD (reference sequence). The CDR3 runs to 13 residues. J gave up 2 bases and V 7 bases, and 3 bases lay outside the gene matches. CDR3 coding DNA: TGCGCCAGCAAGGGACAGCTCACAGATACGCAGTATTTT. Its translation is CASKGQLTDTQYF.

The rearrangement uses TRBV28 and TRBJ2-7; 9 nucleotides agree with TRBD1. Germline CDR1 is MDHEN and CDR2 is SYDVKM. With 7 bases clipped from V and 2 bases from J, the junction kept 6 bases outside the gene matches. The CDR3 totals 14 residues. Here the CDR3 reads CASTRQGGTYEQYF. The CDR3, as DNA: TGTGCCAGCACAAGACAGGGGGGAACCTACGAGCAGTACTTC.

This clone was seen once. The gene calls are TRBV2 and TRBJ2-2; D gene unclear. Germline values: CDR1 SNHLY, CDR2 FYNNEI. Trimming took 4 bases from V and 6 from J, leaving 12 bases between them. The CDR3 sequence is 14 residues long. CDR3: CASSVGKPAGELFF. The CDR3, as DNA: TGTGCCAGCAGTGTTGGCAAACCTGCCGGGGAGCTGTTTTTT.

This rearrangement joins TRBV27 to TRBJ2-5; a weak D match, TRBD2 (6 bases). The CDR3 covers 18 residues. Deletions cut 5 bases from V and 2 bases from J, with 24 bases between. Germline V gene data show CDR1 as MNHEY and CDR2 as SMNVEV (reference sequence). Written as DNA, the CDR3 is TGTGCCAGCAGTCTTAAGAGTGGGGACTCGAATTTTCAAGAGACCCAGTACTTC. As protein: CASSLKSGDSNFQETQYF.

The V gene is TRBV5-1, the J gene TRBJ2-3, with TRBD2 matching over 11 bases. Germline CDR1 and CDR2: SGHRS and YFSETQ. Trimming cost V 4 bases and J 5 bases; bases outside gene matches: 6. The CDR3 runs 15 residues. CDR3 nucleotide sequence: TGCGCCAGCAGCACCACTAGCGGGGGCGGAGATACGCAGTATTTT. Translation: CASSTTSGGGDTQYF.

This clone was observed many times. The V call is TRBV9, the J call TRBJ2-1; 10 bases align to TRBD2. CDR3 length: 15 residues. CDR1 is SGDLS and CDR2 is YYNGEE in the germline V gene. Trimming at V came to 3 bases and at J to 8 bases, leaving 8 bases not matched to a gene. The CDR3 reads CASSGRAGGQDEQFF. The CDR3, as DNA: TGTGCCAGCAGCGGTAGAGCGGGGGGGCAAGATGAGCAGTTCTTC.

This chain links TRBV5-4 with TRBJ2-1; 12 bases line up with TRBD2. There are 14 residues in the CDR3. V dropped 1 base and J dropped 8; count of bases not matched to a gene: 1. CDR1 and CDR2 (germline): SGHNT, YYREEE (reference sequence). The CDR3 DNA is TGTGCCAGCAGCTTGCGGACTAGCGGGGATGAGCAGTTCTTC. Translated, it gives CASSLRTSGDEQFF.

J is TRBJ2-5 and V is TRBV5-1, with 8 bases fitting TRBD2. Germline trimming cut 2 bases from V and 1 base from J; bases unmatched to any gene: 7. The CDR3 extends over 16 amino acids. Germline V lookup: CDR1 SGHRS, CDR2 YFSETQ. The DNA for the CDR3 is TGCGCCAGCAGCTTAGGAGCGGGAGCCTTCCAAGAGACCCAGTACTTC. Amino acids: CASSLGAGAFQETQYF.

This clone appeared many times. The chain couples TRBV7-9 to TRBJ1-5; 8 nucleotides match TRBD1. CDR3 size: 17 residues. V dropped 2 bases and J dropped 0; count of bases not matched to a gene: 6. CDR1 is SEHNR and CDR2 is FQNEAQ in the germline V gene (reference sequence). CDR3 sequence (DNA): TGTGCCAGCAGCTTAACAGGACAGGGTCTTAGCAATCAGCCCCAGCATTTT. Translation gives CASSLTGQGLSNQPQHF.

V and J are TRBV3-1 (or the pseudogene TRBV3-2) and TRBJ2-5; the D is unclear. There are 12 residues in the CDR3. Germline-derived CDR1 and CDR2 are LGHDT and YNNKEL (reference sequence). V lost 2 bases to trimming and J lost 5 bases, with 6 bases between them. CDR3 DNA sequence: TGTGCCAGCAGCCAATTCGAGGAGACCCAGTACTTC. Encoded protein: CASSQFEETQYF.

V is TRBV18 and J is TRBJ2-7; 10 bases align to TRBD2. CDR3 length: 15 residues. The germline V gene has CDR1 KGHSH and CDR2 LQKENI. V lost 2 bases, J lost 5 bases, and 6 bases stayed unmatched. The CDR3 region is CASSPGLAGEHEQYF. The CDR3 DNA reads TGTGCCAGCTCACCAGGGCTAGCGGGAGAACACGAGCAGTACTTC.

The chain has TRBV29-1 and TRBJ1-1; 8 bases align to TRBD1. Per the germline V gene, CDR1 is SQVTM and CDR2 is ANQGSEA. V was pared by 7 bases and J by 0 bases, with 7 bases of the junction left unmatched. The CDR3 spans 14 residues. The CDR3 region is CSADRGPMNTEAFF. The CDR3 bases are TGCAGCGCCGACAGGGGCCCAATGAACACTGAAGCTTTCTTT. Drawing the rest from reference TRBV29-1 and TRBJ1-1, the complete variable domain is SAVISQKPSRDICQRGTSLTIQCQVDSQVTMMFWYRQQPGQSLTLIATANQGSEATYESGFVIDKFPISRPNLTFSTLTVSNMSPEDSSIYLCSADRGPMNTEAFFGQGTRLTVV.

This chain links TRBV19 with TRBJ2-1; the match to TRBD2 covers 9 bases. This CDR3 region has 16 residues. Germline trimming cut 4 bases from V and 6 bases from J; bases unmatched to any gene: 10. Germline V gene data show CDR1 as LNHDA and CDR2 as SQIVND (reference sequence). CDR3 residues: CASSNGASGALNEQFF. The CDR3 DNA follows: TGTGCCAGTAGTAATGGGGCTAGCGGGGCCCTCAATGAGCAGTTCTTC.

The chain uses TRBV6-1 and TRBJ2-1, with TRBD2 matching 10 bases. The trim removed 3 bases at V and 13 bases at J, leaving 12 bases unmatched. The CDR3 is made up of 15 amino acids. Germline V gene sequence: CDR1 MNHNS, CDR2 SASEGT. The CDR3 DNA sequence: TGTGCCAGCAGTGAGTTTGGGGTCCTAGCGGGGGCCCAGTTCTTC. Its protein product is CASSEFGVLAGAQFF.

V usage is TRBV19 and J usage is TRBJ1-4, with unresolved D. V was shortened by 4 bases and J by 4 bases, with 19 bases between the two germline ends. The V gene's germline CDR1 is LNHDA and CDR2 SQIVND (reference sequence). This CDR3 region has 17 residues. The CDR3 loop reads CASSNSPPTAGNEKLFF. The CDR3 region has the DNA TGTGCCAGTAGTAACTCTCCCCCTACGGCGGGTAATGAAAAACTGTTTTTT.

The CDR3 is CASGQGQNTGELFF. The CDR3 DNA follows: TGTGCCAGCGGACAGGGTCAGAACACCGGGGAGCTGTTTTTT. The V gene is TRBV7-3, the J gene TRBJ2-2, with TRBD1 matching 8 bases. The germline gives CDR1 SGHTA, CDR2 FQGTGA. V shed 8 bases, J shed 1 base, and the junction held 3 bases outside the gene matches. The CDR3 has 14 amino acids.

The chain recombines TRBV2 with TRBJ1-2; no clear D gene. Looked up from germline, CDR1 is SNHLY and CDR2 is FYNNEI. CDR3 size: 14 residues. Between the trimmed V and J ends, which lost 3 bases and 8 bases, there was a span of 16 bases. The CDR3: CASSDGRLAIGYTF. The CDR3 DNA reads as TGTGCCAGCAGTGATGGCAGGTTGGCTATCGGCTACACCTTC.

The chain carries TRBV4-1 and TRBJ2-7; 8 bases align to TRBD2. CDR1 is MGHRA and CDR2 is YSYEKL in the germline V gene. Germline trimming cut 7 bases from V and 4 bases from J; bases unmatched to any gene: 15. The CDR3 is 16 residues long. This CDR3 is CASKGSYRGGPYEQYF. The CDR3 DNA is TGCGCCAGCAAAGGTTCATATCGGGGGGGGCCTTACGAGCAGTACTTC.

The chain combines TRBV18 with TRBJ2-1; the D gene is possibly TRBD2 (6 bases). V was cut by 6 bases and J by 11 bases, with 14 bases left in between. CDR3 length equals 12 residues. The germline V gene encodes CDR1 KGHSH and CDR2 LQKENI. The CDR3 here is CASSPPGRKQFF. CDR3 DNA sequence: TGTGCCAGCTCCCCCCCAGGGAGGAAGCAGTTCTTC.

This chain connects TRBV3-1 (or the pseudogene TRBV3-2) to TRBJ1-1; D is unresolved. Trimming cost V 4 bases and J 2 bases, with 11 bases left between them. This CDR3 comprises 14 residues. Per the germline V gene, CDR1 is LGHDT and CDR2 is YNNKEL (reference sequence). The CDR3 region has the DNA TGTGCCAGCAGCCCCCGGGAGCGAAACACTGAAGCTTTCTTT. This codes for CASSPRERNTEAFF.

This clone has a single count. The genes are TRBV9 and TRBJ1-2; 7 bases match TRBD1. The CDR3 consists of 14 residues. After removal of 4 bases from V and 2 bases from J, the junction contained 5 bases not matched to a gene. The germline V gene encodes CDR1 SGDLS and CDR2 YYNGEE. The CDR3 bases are TGTGCCAGCAGCCCCTGGGACAGAAACTATGGCTACACCTTC. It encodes CASSPWDRNYGYTF.

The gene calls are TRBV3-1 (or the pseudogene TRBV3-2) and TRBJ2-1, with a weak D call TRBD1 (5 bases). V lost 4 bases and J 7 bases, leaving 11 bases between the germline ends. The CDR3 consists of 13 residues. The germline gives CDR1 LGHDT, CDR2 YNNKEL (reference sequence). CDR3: CASSLNQGNEQFF. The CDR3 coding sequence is TGTGCCAGCAGCCTAAATCAGGGAAATGAGCAGTTCTTC.